Listed below are T cell receptor beta chains from one sample, sequenced in a study of cytomegalovirus exposure and HLA in healthy donors. The method was immunoSEQ multiplex PCR; TCRdb's version includes in-frame clones alone and lacks a portion of them. The sample has 150,000 to 250,000 clones, about 80% seen once. Sequenced sample: PBMCs. The receptors were gathered from a man aged 25-40 years in good health and CMV-seronegative. Each CDR3 is given with its conserved first and last residue. D genes are given only for firm matches. The listing skips clone size in some rows; elsewhere it reads once, few, many or a size class.

d_call | j_call | clone_size | v_call | cdr3_nt | cdr3_aa
TRBD2 | TRBJ2-3 | once | TRBV7-9 | TGTGCCAGCAGCCCCACTAGCGCGCTCACAGATACGCAGTATTTT | CASSPTSALTDTQYF
- | TRBJ1-1 | - | TRBV27 | TGTGCCAGCAGTTATGCCGACAGTCCGAACACTGAAGCTTTCTTT | CASSYADSPNTEAFF
- | TRBJ2-7 | - | TRBV27 | TGTGCCAGCAGTTTAGAGGGGGTCGAGCAGTACTTC | CASSLEGVEQYF
TRBD2 | TRBJ2-7 | - | TRBV19 | TGTGCCAGTAGTATAGAAGGACTAGCCGGCGAGCAGTACTTC | CASSIEGLAGEQYF
- | TRBJ1-1 | - | TRBV14 | TGTGCCAGCAGCCCTCGGTTCGGACAGCCTTCGAACACTGAAGCTTTCTTT | CASSPRFGQPSNTEAFF
TRBD2 | TRBJ2-1 | - | TRBV9 | TGTGCCAGCAGCCCGGGGACTAGCGGCCTTAGCTCCTACAATGAGCAGTTCTTC | CASSPGTSGLSSYNEQFF
- | TRBJ1-5 | - | TRBV19 | TGTGCCAGTAGTATAGCATCCCCAGGGTCAGATCAGCCCCAGCATTTT | CASSIASPGSDQPQHF
- | TRBJ2-7 | - | TRBV4-2 | TGTGCCAGCAGCCAATCCCCAACAGGAGAGCAGTACTTC | CASSQSPTGEQYF
- | TRBJ2-1 | - | TRBV2 | TGTGCCAGCATTCTCCGGGGTAGCCCCGACCAGTTCTTC | CASILRGSPDQFF
- | TRBJ1-1 | - | TRBV10-1 | TGCGCCAGCAGTGCGGCGGCGGGAGCGGCCGAAGCTTTCTTT | CASSAAAGAAEAFF
TRBD2 | TRBJ2-7 | - | TRBV4-1 | TGCGCCAGCAGCCAAGGGTGGGGGGGTGTCCACGAGCAGTACTTC | CASSQGWGGVHEQYF
- | TRBJ2-2 | - | TRBV7-6 | TGTGCCAGCAGCCCTCGAGCGGTTAACACCGGGGAGCTGTTTTTT | CASSPRAVNTGELFF
TRBD1 | TRBJ2-3 | - | TRBV7-3 | TGTGCCAGCAGACTCACAGGGGTACAAGATACGCAGTATTTT | CASRLTGVQDTQYF
TRBD1 | TRBJ1-1 | - | TRBV7-9 | TGTGCCAGCAGTCCTACAGGGGACACTGAAGCTTTCTTT | CASSPTGDTEAFF
TRBD2 | TRBJ2-3 | - | TRBV7-3 | TGTGCCAGCAGCTTAAATGCGGGAGGAGGAGCAGATACGCAGTATTTT | CASSLNAGGGADTQYF
TRBD2 | TRBJ2-3 | - | TRBV6-1 | TGTGCCGTCCGGACTAGCGGGAGTGTCACAGATACGCAGTATTTT | CAVRTSGSVTDTQYF
- | TRBJ2-5 | - | TRBV5-6 | TGTGCCAGCAGCTTGGATCCCGGACTGTCTAATTGGGAGCAGTACTTC | CASSLDPGLSNWEQYF
TRBD2 | TRBJ2-7 | few | TRBV9 | TGTGCCAGCAGCGTAGGTGTTAGCGGGAGAGTAGGGGAGCAGTACTTC | CASSVGVSGRVGEQYF
TRBD1 | TRBJ2-2 | once | TRBV7-3 | TGTGCCAGCAGCAAACAGGGGGCCGGGGAGCTGTTTTTT | CASSKQGAGELFF
- | TRBJ2-7 | - | TRBV5-1 | TGCGCCAGCAGCTTGGGTCAAAACTCCTACGAGCAGTACTTC | CASSLGQNSYEQYF
- | TRBJ2-7 | - | TRBV28 | TGTGCCAGCTCTGTCTCCTACGAGCAGTACTTC | CASSVSYEQYF
- | TRBJ2-2 | - | TRBV27 | TGTGCCAGCAGTCAGGAGGGGATCGGGGAGCTGTTTTTT | CASSQEGIGELFF
- | TRBJ1-5 | few | TRBV6-1 | TGTGCCAGCATTCACAGGGAAGTGGGCAATCAGCCCCAGCATTTT | CASIHREVGNQPQHF
- | TRBJ1-1 | - | TRBV7-9 | TGTGCCAGCAGCTTAGGTATCGACAGATATGAAGCTTTCTTT | CASSLGIDRYEAFF
TRBD2 | TRBJ2-1 | - | TRBV28 | TGTGCCAGCAGCAAAGCGGGGGCGGTAGTAAGTGAGCAGTTCTTC | CASSKAGAVVSEQFF
TRBD2 | TRBJ2-3 | few | TRBV5-1 | TGCGCCAGCAGCGGGACTAGCGGGAGAACAGATACGCAGTATTTT | CASSGTSGRTDTQYF
- | TRBJ2-7 | - | TRBV7-9 | TGTTCCAGCAGCTTAACTAGTTACGAGCAGTACTTC | CSSSLTSYEQYF
- | TRBJ1-2 | - | TRBV27 | TGTGCCAGCAGAAACGTAGATGGCTACACCTTC | CASRNVDGYTF
TRBD1 | TRBJ2-5 | - | TRBV5-1 | TGCGCCAGCAGCTTCGGACAGGTTGGGGAGACCCAGTACTTC | CASSFGQVGETQYF
TRBD1 | TRBJ2-7 | - | TRBV27 | TGTGCCAGCAGTTTCCAGGGGGCGAGACAATACGAGCAGTACTTC | CASSFQGARQYEQYF
- | TRBJ2-2 | - | TRBV6-6 | TGTGCCAGCAGTTCGGGTGGCCAGGGAAAAATCGGGGAGCTGTTTTTT | CASSSGGQGKIGELFF
TRBD2 | TRBJ2-3 | - | TRBV7-9 | TGTGCCAGCAGCCCCTCTGGCGGGAGGAGTTTTAAAGATACGCAGTATTTT | CASSPSGGRSFKDTQYF
- | TRBJ1-1 | - | TRBV19 | TGTGCCAGTAGTATAGCAGGGCAGGGTGCCACTGAAGCTTTCTTT | CASSIAGQGATEAFF
- | TRBJ2-1 | - | TRBV5-1 | TGCGCCAGCAACTACGGAGCTTACTACAATGAGCAGTTCTTC | CASNYGAYYNEQFF
TRBD2 | TRBJ2-7 | - | TRBV4-1 | TGCGCCAGCAGCCCCCAGCTGACGGGAGGGCCGTACGAGCAGTACTTC | CASSPQLTGGPYEQYF
- | TRBJ2-2 | - | TRBV5-6 | TGTGCCAGCAGTGGCCCCAGGGGGGCCACCGGGGAGCTGTTTTTT | CASSGPRGATGELFF
TRBD2 | TRBJ2-1 | - | TRBV7-3 | TGTGCCAGCAGCACTAGCGGGAGTTTAAATGAGCAGTTCTTC | CASSTSGSLNEQFF
- | TRBJ2-5 | - | TRBV10-3 | TGTGCCATCAGTGAGGATAGGGGCAGGGCCCAACAGGAGACCCAGTACTTC | CAISEDRGRAQQETQYF
TRBD2 | TRBJ2-3 | - | TRBV27 | TGTGCCAGCAGTTATAGCGGGCTGGCAGATACGCAGTATTTT | CASSYSGLADTQYF
TRBD1 | TRBJ2-7 | - | TRBV12-5 | TGTGCTAGTGGCCGGGACAGTTCCTACGAGCAGTACTTC | CASGRDSSYEQYF
TRBD1 | TRBJ2-3 | - | TRBV19 | TGTGCCAGAGGGACAGGGGGGACAGATACGCAGTATTTT | CARGTGGTDTQYF
TRBD1 | TRBJ2-7 | - | TRBV30 | TGTGCCTGGGGGGGACAGTCTAGCTCCTACGAGCAGTACTTC | CAWGGQSSSYEQYF
- | TRBJ2-3 | - | TRBV10-1 | TGCGCCAGCAGTGGATCTAGCAGAGATACGCAGTATTTT | CASSGSSRDTQYF
TRBD1 | TRBJ2-7 | - | TRBV6-1 | TGTGCCAGCCCGACCTACCAGGGGGCCAGCGAGCAGTACTTC | CASPTYQGASEQYF
- | TRBJ1-2 | - | TRBV4-1 | TGCGCCAGCAGCCAAGCACAGGGTACTAACTATGGCTACACCTTC | CASSQAQGTNYGYTF